Each of the 26 T cell receptor beta chains below was sequenced from the same sample in a study of blood T cell repertoires in COVID-19. Produced via immunoSEQ multiplex PCR; TCRdb's table is partial and in-frame only. Found here are some 120,000 clones, 81% of them singletons; the top ten hold more than 3%. The sample comprised peripheral blood. All receptors derive from a woman between 50 and 59 years old with acute or convalescent COVID-19.

This clone was observed a handful of times. J is TRBJ1-1 and V is TRBV5-6; a possible D gene is TRBD1 (5 bases). The V gene lost 4 bases and the J gene lost 1 base, with 14 bases spanning the gap. Germline V CDR1 and CDR2: SGHDT, YYEEEE. This CDR3 contains 15 residues. The CDR3 DNA sequence: TGTGCCAGCAGCCGACTTCGGGGGGAGAACACTGAAGCTTTCTTT. This encodes CASSRLRGENTEAFF.

This clone was seen a single time. The rearrangement joins TRBV2 to TRBJ2-2; the D gene is possibly TRBD2 (5 bases). Deletions cut 3 bases from V and 6 bases from J, with 14 bases between. The CDR3 runs to 15 residues. CDR1 and CDR2 (germline): SNHLY, FYNNEI. The CDR3 is CASSDSRGGPGELFF. The CDR3 DNA reads TGTGCCAGCAGTGACTCGCGAGGAGGACCCGGGGAGCTGTTTTTT.

The rearrangement joins TRBV10-2 to TRBJ1-1; D may be TRBD1 (6 bases). The CDR3 runs 14 residues. Per germline, CDR1 WSHSY and CDR2 SAAADI. Trimming took 8 bases from V and 0 from J, leaving 13 bases between them. The CDR3 loop reads CASGSDRMNTEAFF. In DNA form, the CDR3 reads TGCGCCAGCGGGAGCGACAGGATGAACACTGAAGCTTTCTTT.

The CDR3 region is CAWSERETQYF. For the CDR3, the DNA is TGTGCCTGGAGTGAGCGGGAGACCCAGTACTTC. This chain links TRBV30 with TRBJ2-5; possible D gene TRBD2, 5 bases. Germline CDR1 reads GTSNPN; CDR2 reads SVGIG (reference sequence). The CDR3 extends over 11 amino acids. Trimming took 1 base from V and 5 from J, leaving 5 bases between them. Variable domain in full (rest from reference TRBV30 and TRBJ2-5): SQTIHQWPATLVQPVGSPLSLECTVEGTSNPNLYWYRQAAGRGLQLLFYSVGIGQISSEVPQNLSASRPQDRQFILSSKKLLLSDSGFYLCAWSERETQYFGPGTRLLVL.

This clone is termed medium-sized. This chain uses TRBV12-3 or TRBV12-4 with TRBJ2-5; a possible D gene is TRBD2 (5 bases). CDR3 size: 13 residues. Trimming took off 4 bases at V and 4 bases at J, with 10 bases between the two ends. Here the CDR3 reads CASSSPEGETQYF. Here the CDR3 DNA reads TGTGCCAGCAGTTCACCAGAGGGAGAGACCCAGTACTTC.

The CDR3 coding sequence is TGTGCCAGCAGCGCCGGGACAGGGGGCAACACCATATATTTT. Its protein is CASSAGTGGNTIYF. This sequence joins TRBV9 and TRBJ1-3; 12 positions match TRBD1. The CDR3 has 14 amino acids. V lost 3 bases, J lost 7 bases, and 2 bases stayed unmatched. Per the germline V gene, CDR1 is SGDLS and CDR2 is YYNGEE.

This clone has only a few counts. This specimen includes other DNA sequences encoding the same CDR3. J is TRBJ2-5 and V is TRBV3-1 (or the pseudogene TRBV3-2); D is perhaps TRBD2 (6 bases). There are 14 residues in the CDR3. The V end lost 1 base, the J end lost 4 bases, and 10 bases lay between the germline ends. In germline, CDR1 is LGHDT, CDR2 YNNKEL (reference sequence). The CDR3 bases are TGTGCCAGCAGCCAAGGTGGAGGGAGAGAGACCCAGTACTTC. Protein sequence: CASSQGGGRETQYF.

This chain joins TRBV25-1 and TRBJ1-4; 7 bases fit TRBD1. From germline, CDR1 is MGHDK and CDR2 SYGVNS. Trimming at V came to 0 bases and at J to 7 bases, leaving 2 bases not matched to a gene. The CDR3 totals 14 residues. This chain's CDR3 is CASSEYRGTEKLFF. In DNA form, the CDR3 reads TGTGCCAGCAGTGAATACAGGGGGACTGAAAAACTGTTTTTT.

The J gene is TRBJ1-4, the V gene TRBV2; D might be TRBD1 (5 bases). The CDR3 is 14 residues long. Looked up from germline, CDR1 is SNHLY and CDR2 is FYNNEI. V was pared by 5 bases and J by 5 bases, with 12 bases between. CDR3: CASSKGTENEKLFF. In DNA, the CDR3 is TGTGCCAGCAGTAAAGGGACTGAGAATGAAAAACTGTTTTTT.

In its sample, this clone was seen a few times. The V call is TRBV6-5, the J call TRBJ1-4; TRBD1 is a possible D gene (6 bases). The CDR3 runs to 13 residues. Trimming removed 8 bases at V and 7 bases at J, with 14 bases between. Germline CDR1 and CDR2: MNHEY and SVGAGI. In DNA form, the CDR3 reads TGTGCCAGCGGATCACAGGGACGTGAAAAACTGTTTTTT. Its translation: CASGSQGREKLFF.

The chain carries TRBV5-1 and TRBJ2-3; TRBD1 might be the D (5 bases). Trimming removed 3 bases from V and 5 bases from J, with 19 bases in between. Germline V gene lookup returns CDR1 SGHRS and CDR2 YFSETQ. This CDR3 has 16 residues. CDR3: CASSSSYRSRGDTQYF. The CDR3 region has the DNA TGCGCCAGCAGCTCCTCTTACAGGAGCCGAGGAGATACGCAGTATTTT.

This clone appeared a few times. The gene calls are TRBV7-2 and TRBJ1-5; 9 bases agree with TRBD1. The V gene end was trimmed by 5 bases and the J gene end by 4 bases; junction bases not matched to a gene: 3. Germline V gene sequence: CDR1 SGHTA, CDR2 FQGNSA. The CDR3 covers 14 residues. CDR3 DNA sequence: TGTGCCAGCAGCATGGGGACAGGGAATCAGCCCCAGCATTTT. This encodes CASSMGTGNQPQHF. The complete variable domain, with remaining parts taken from reference TRBV7-2 and TRBJ1-5, reads GAGVSQSPSNKVTEKGKDVELRCDPISGHTALYWYRQSLGQGLEFLIYFQGNSAPDKSGLPSDRFSAERTGGSVSTLTIQRTQQEDSAVYLCASSMGTGNQPQHFGDGTRLSIL.

In this sample, this clone turned up a few times. The chain has TRBV7-8 and TRBJ1-1; D is perhaps TRBD1 (6 bases). CDR1 is SGHVS, CDR2 FQNEAQ, per germline. The CDR3 is made up of 15 amino acids. Trimming took 1 base from V and 5 from J, leaving 14 bases between them. In DNA, the CDR3 is TGTGCCAGCAGCTTAGAGGGGGGGGCTGGAACTGAAGCTTTCTTT. This sequence encodes CASSLEGGAGTEAFF.

V and J are TRBV19 and TRBJ1-5; TRBD1 agrees at 7 bases. CDR1 and CDR2 from the germline V gene are LNHDA and SQIVND (reference sequence). The CDR3 has 16 amino acids. The V gene end was trimmed by 4 bases and the J gene end by 3 bases; junction bases not matched to a gene: 9. The DNA for the CDR3 is TGTGCCAGTAGTAACCGGGACAGCTTAATCAATCAGCCCCAGCATTTT. The encoded protein is CASSNRDSLINQPQHF.

This chain links TRBV7-2 with TRBJ2-6, with D maybe TRBD2 (6 bases). This CDR3 has 15 amino acids. CDR1 SGHTA and CDR2 FQGNSA come from the germline V gene. The V gene lost 4 bases and the J gene lost 4 bases, with 11 bases spanning the gap. CDR3: CASSYRGTGANVLTF. The CDR3 DNA reads TGTGCCAGCAGCTACCGCGGGACGGGGGCCAACGTCCTGACTTTC.

V usage is TRBV19 and J usage is TRBJ1-5; 11 nucleotides line up with TRBD1. After removal of 5 bases from V and 2 bases from J, the junction contained 8 bases not matched to a gene. CDR3 size: 17 residues. Germline V gene data show CDR1 as LNHDA and CDR2 as SQIVND (reference sequence). CDR3 bases: TGTGCCAGTAGTTGGGACAGGGGGTCGTTGGGCAATCAGCCCCAGCATTTT. It translates to CASSWDRGSLGNQPQHF. Looking up the rest from reference TRBV19 and TRBJ1-5 gives the full variable domain: DGGITQSPKYLFRKEGQNVTLSCEQNLNHDAMYWYRQDPGQGLRLIYYSQIVNDFQKGDIAEGYSVSREKKESFPLTVTSAQKNPTAFYLCASSWDRGSLGNQPQHFGDGTRLSIL.

The chain has TRBV19 and TRBJ1-3; D is undetermined. The CDR3 length is 14 residues. V gave up 5 bases and J gave up 3 bases, with 11 bases separating them. Germline V gives CDR1 LNHDA, CDR2 SQIVND (reference sequence). CDR3 bases: TGTGCCAGTAGTGCACTAAGTGGTGGAAACACCATATATTTT. It codes for CASSALSGGNTIYF.

The chain employs TRBV2 and TRBJ1-2, with 7 bases matching TRBD1. V lost 3 bases, J lost 8 bases, and 9 bases stayed unmatched. Germline CDR1 and CDR2: SNHLY and FYNNEI. The CDR3 is 14 amino acids. Written as DNA, the CDR3 is TGTGCCAGCAGTGAGACAGGGAGGTTCGGGGGCTACACCTTC. This codes for CASSETGRFGGYTF.

The J gene is TRBJ1-2, the V gene TRBV6-2 or TRBV6-3; D unclear. Germline CDR1 reads MNHEY; CDR2 reads SVGEGT. The V and J ends lost 5 bases and 7 bases respectively, with 11 bases between them. The CDR3 length is 12 residues. DNA for the CDR3: TGTGCCAGCAGTACCGTCGAGTTTGGCTACACCTTC. Translation: CASSTVEFGYTF.

The chain combines TRBV18 with TRBJ1-5; D gene ambiguous. The CDR3 sequence is 13 residues long. V lost 2 bases to trimming and J lost 7 bases, with 9 bases between them. Germline CDR1 KGHSH, CDR2 LQKENI. CDR3 in DNA: TGTGCCAGCTCACCAGAAGTGGGCCAGCCCCAGCATTTT. Its protein is CASSPEVGQPQHF.

This sequence joins TRBV5-4 and TRBJ1-4, with TRBD1 identical over 8 bases. The germline V gene has CDR1 SGHNT and CDR2 YYREEE (reference sequence). J lost 5 bases, V lost 2 bases, and 5 bases had no gene match. This CDR3 is 15 amino acids long. CDR3 in amino acids: CASSFGQGGNEKLFF. The CDR3 nucleotides read TGTGCCAGCAGCTTCGGACAGGGTGGGAATGAAAAACTGTTTTTT.

The rearrangement uses TRBV11-2 and TRBJ2-1; D remains unclear. CDR1 SGHAT and CDR2 FQNNGV come from the germline V gene. Between the trimmed V and J ends, which lost 3 bases and 8 bases, there was a span of 8 bases. The CDR3 consists of 12 residues. The CDR3 DNA sequence: TGTGCCAGCAGCTTCAATACTCATGAGCAGTTCTTC. Translating it yields CASSFNTHEQFF.

This clone was counted ten times or more. This rearrangement joins TRBV6-5 to TRBJ1-2; D possibly corresponds to TRBD1 (6 bases). This CDR3 spans 13 amino acids. Deletions cut 10 bases from V and 5 bases from J, with 17 bases between. The V gene's germline CDR1 is MNHEY and CDR2 SVGAGI. The CDR3 protein is CATAPDSGYGYTF. Written as DNA, the CDR3 is TGTGCCACCGCCCCGGACAGCGGATATGGCTACACCTTC.

This sequence joins TRBV5-3 and TRBJ1-2; D might be TRBD1 (6 bases). TRBV5-3 is identified as an open reading frame with a role that is uncertain. This CDR3 is built from 14 residues. Deletions cut 4 bases from V and 4 bases from J, with 14 bases between. CDR3 sequence: CARSGVTGGYGYTF. The CDR3 DNA sequence: TGTGCCAGAAGCGGAGTGACAGGAGGCTATGGCTACACCTTC.

The chain uses TRBV2 and TRBJ1-1, with a tentative D call TRBD1 (6 bases). CDR3 length equals 13 residues. The V gene lost 8 bases and the J gene lost 4 bases, with 14 bases spanning the gap. Germline CDR1 reads SNHLY; CDR2 reads FYNNEI. The CDR3 protein is CASSQGTGTEAFF. The CDR3 nucleotides read TGTGCCAGCTCGCAGGGGACGGGCACTGAAGCTTTCTTT.

The V and J genes are TRBV6-5 and TRBJ2-7; D might be TRBD2 (5 bases). The CDR3 loop spans 15 amino acids. CDR1 and CDR2 (germline): MNHEY, SVGAGI. The V end lost 4 bases, the J end lost 1 base, and 14 bases lay between the germline ends. CDR3 coding DNA: TGTGCCAGCAGTTCCGATGTTCGGGAATCCTACGAGCAGTACTTC. It translates to CASSSDVRESYEQYF.